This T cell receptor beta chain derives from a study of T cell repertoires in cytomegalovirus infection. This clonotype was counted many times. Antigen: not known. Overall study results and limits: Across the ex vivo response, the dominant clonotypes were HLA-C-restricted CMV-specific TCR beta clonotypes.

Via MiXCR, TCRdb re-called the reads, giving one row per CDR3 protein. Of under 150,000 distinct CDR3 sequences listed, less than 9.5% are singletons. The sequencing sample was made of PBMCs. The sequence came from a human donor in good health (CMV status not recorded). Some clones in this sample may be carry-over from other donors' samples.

CDR3 DNA: TGTGCCAGCAGTGCCCGACAGGGATCTAACTATGGCTACACCTTC. Translation gives CASSARQGSNYGYTF. V is TRBV28 and J is TRBJ1-2; the match to TRBD1 covers 7 bases. Germline V gene data show CDR1 as MDHEN and CDR2 as SYDVKM. The CDR3 covers 15 residues. Germline trimming cut 5 bases from V and 0 bases from J; bases unmatched to any gene: 6.